Listed below are T cell receptor beta chains from one sample, sequenced in a study of identical twins. MiXCR, applied by TCRdb to the 5' RACE reads, yields one record per CDR3 protein. The table lists about 900,000 distinct CDR3 sequences, 9% to 15% of them singletons. This same sample was also taken into another study, of yellow fever vaccine responses in identical twins.

Input material: PBMCs. Source of these receptors: a woman aged 18-35 years in good health. CDR3s include the opening cysteine and the closing phenylalanine or tryptophan. The D gene is left open where the match is weak. Clone size, where shown, is once, few, many, or a class for clones that have expanded.

d_call: TRBD2
v_call: TRBV20-1
j_call: TRBJ2-1
clone_size: few
cdr3_nt: TGCAGTGCGCTGAGTGGGGTAGCGGGAGCCTATGAGCAGTTCTTC
cdr3_aa: CSALSGVAGAYEQFF

d_call: TRBD1
v_call: TRBV7-9
j_call: TRBJ1-3
clone_size: -
cdr3_nt: TGTGCCAGCAGCTTAGGAGGAACGGGACAGTCTGGAAACACCATATATTTT
cdr3_aa: CASSLGGTGQSGNTIYF

d_call: -
v_call: TRBV27
j_call: TRBJ2-6
clone_size: many
cdr3_nt: TGTGCCAGCAGTTTATATCGGGGGGCGGGGGCCAACGTCCTGACTTTC
cdr3_aa: CASSLYRGAGANVLTF

d_call: -
v_call: TRBV12-3/TRBV12-4
j_call: TRBJ2-5
clone_size: many
cdr3_nt: TGTGCCAGCAGTTTAGCGTCGTGGGAGACCCAGTACTTC
cdr3_aa: CASSLASWETQYF

d_call: -
v_call: TRBV3-1
j_call: TRBJ2-2
clone_size: many
cdr3_nt: TGTGCCAGCAGCCAAGATCTGTGGGGGGCGAACACCGGGGAGCTGTTTTTT
cdr3_aa: CASSQDLWGANTGELFF

d_call: TRBD2
v_call: TRBV19
j_call: TRBJ2-1
clone_size: few
cdr3_nt: TGTGCCAGCGCCCCCACCGCGGGGGTAGAGCAGTTCTTC
cdr3_aa: CASAPTAGVEQFF

d_call: -
v_call: TRBV15
j_call: TRBJ2-5
clone_size: many
cdr3_nt: TGTGCCACCAGCAGAGAAACAGGGTATCAAGAGACCCAGTACTTC
cdr3_aa: CATSRETGYQETQYF

d_call: -
v_call: TRBV27
j_call: TRBJ2-2
clone_size: -
cdr3_nt: TGTGCCAGCAGAACGGAAGGTACAGGGATTACCGGGGAGCTGTTTTTT
cdr3_aa: CASRTEGTGITGELFF

d_call: TRBD2
v_call: TRBV3-1
j_call: TRBJ2-5
clone_size: -
cdr3_nt: TGTGCCAGCAGCCAAGGGTGGGGACTAGATACGGAGACCCAGTACTTC
cdr3_aa: CASSQGWGLDTETQYF

d_call: TRBD1
v_call: TRBV2
j_call: TRBJ1-4
clone_size: -
cdr3_nt: TGTGCCAGCAGCTTACCGGGACAGTGGATCGGCGAAAAACTGTTTTTT
cdr3_aa: CASSLPGQWIGEKLFF

d_call: -
v_call: TRBV5-5
j_call: TRBJ1-1
clone_size: -
cdr3_nt: TGTGCCAGCAGCGCCGAGACAGGAGCGAACACTGAAGCTTTCTTT
cdr3_aa: CASSAETGANTEAFF

d_call: -
v_call: TRBV7-6
j_call: TRBJ2-3
clone_size: few
cdr3_nt: TGTGCCAGCAGCTTATTCAGTAGCGGACTCACAGATACGCAGTATTTT
cdr3_aa: CASSLFSSGLTDTQYF

d_call: -
v_call: TRBV18
j_call: TRBJ1-2
clone_size: -
cdr3_nt: TGTGCCAGCTCGCCGCACCCCGGTCAAATTCTTGGATACACCTTC
cdr3_aa: CASSPHPGQILGYTF

d_call: -
v_call: TRBV12-3/TRBV12-4
j_call: TRBJ1-1
clone_size: few
cdr3_nt: TGTGCCAGCAGTTTTGCAGGGACGGTGAACACTGAAGCTTTCTTT
cdr3_aa: CASSFAGTVNTEAFF

d_call: -
v_call: TRBV28
j_call: TRBJ2-3
clone_size: -
cdr3_nt: TGTGCCAGCAGTTTATCCGACACCCACCGCACAGATACGCAGTATTTT
cdr3_aa: CASSLSDTHRTDTQYF

d_call: -
v_call: TRBV5-1
j_call: TRBJ1-1
clone_size: many
cdr3_nt: TGCGCCAGCAGCGAAGAGAAAGGGGTGACTGAAGCTTTCTTT
cdr3_aa: CASSEEKGVTEAFF

d_call: -
v_call: TRBV7-9
j_call: TRBJ1-4
clone_size: -
cdr3_nt: TGTGCCAGCAGCTTGCCCAGCGGGTCAAATGAAAAACTGTTTTTT
cdr3_aa: CASSLPSGSNEKLFF

d_call: -
v_call: TRBV12-3/TRBV12-4
j_call: TRBJ1-4
clone_size: -
cdr3_nt: TGTGCCAGCAGCCGAAGGACAGCAACTAATGAAAAACTGTTTTTT
cdr3_aa: CASSRRTATNEKLFF

d_call: TRBD1
v_call: TRBV2
j_call: TRBJ2-7
clone_size: -
cdr3_nt: TGTGCCAGCCACCGGGACAGGTCCTACGAGCAGTACTTC
cdr3_aa: CASHRDRSYEQYF

d_call: -
v_call: TRBV2
j_call: TRBJ2-2
clone_size: -
cdr3_nt: TGTGCCGTCGCCGGCACCGGGGAGCTGTTTTTT
cdr3_aa: CAVAGTGELFF

d_call: -
v_call: TRBV6-1
j_call: TRBJ2-7
clone_size: -
cdr3_nt: TGTGCCAGCAGCCCCAGGGGACTTTTACCTATGAGCTACGAGCAGTACTTC
cdr3_aa: CASSPRGLLPMSYEQYF

d_call: TRBD2
v_call: TRBV10-3
j_call: TRBJ2-7
clone_size: few
cdr3_nt: TGTGCCATCAGTGAGGGACTAGCGGGAGCCGCGGGAAGACTTTACGAGCAGTACTTC
cdr3_aa: CAISEGLAGAAGRLYEQYF

d_call: -
v_call: TRBV21-1
j_call: TRBJ2-1
clone_size: -
cdr3_nt: TGTGCCAGCAGAGACCGGGGACAGGTTAACAATGAGCAGTTCTTC
cdr3_aa: CASRDRGQVNNEQFF

d_call: -
v_call: TRBV18
j_call: TRBJ2-3
clone_size: few
cdr3_nt: TGTGCCAGCTCACGTGGGAGTGATAATACGCAGTATTTT
cdr3_aa: CASSRGSDNTQYF

d_call: TRBD2
v_call: TRBV18
j_call: TRBJ2-5
clone_size: -
cdr3_nt: TGTGCCAGCTCACCACTCTACGCGGGAGGGGAGACCCAGTACTTC
cdr3_aa: CASSPLYAGGETQYF

d_call: -
v_call: TRBV7-2
j_call: TRBJ1-5
clone_size: few
cdr3_nt: TGTGCCAGCAGCTTAGAAATTGGTTATAGCAATCAGCCCCAGCATTTT
cdr3_aa: CASSLEIGYSNQPQHF

d_call: TRBD1
v_call: TRBV12-3/TRBV12-4
j_call: TRBJ1-1
clone_size: -
cdr3_nt: TGTGCCAGCAGTTTAGGGGCAGGGGGGGTCACTGAAGCTTTCTTT
cdr3_aa: CASSLGAGGVTEAFF

d_call: -
v_call: TRBV20-1
j_call: TRBJ2-5
clone_size: many
cdr3_nt: TGCAGTGCTCCCGCGGGAGAGACCCAGTACTTC
cdr3_aa: CSAPAGETQYF

d_call: TRBD1
v_call: TRBV24-1
j_call: TRBJ2-7
clone_size: few
cdr3_nt: TGTGCCACCAGTGACCAGCGACAGGGTAAGGCCTACGAGCAGTACTTC
cdr3_aa: CATSDQRQGKAYEQYF

d_call: TRBD2
v_call: TRBV5-1
j_call: TRBJ2-3
clone_size: many
cdr3_nt: TGCGCCAGCAGCTTCGGGACTAGGGAAGATACGCAGTATTTT
cdr3_aa: CASSFGTREDTQYF

d_call: -
v_call: TRBV27
j_call: TRBJ2-7
clone_size: few
cdr3_nt: TGTGCCAGCAGTTTAAGTTGGCTAGGCTACGAGCAGTACTTC
cdr3_aa: CASSLSWLGYEQYF

d_call: -
v_call: TRBV7-2
j_call: TRBJ2-1
clone_size: -
cdr3_nt: TGTGCCAGCAGCTTAAGGGGGACACCCAACGATGAGCAGTTCTTC
cdr3_aa: CASSLRGTPNDEQFF

d_call: -
v_call: TRBV6-5
j_call: TRBJ2-3
clone_size: -
cdr3_nt: TGTGCCAGCAGTTACCGGCCCGGGAAGTCTCCCACAGATACGCAGTATTTT
cdr3_aa: CASSYRPGKSPTDTQYF

d_call: -
v_call: TRBV9
j_call: TRBJ1-1
clone_size: few
cdr3_nt: TGTGCCAGCAGCGTAGTAGTGAACACTGAAGCTTTCTTT
cdr3_aa: CASSVVVNTEAFF

d_call: -
v_call: TRBV10-3
j_call: TRBJ1-6
clone_size: -
cdr3_nt: TGTGCCATCAGCCGTTGGGACGGAGGATTGGATTCACCCCTCCACTTT
cdr3_aa: CAISRWDGGLDSPLHF

d_call: -
v_call: TRBV5-1
j_call: TRBJ2-3
clone_size: few
cdr3_nt: TGCGCCAGCAGCTCGATTTGGCCAAGCACAGATACGCAGTATTTT
cdr3_aa: CASSSIWPSTDTQYF

d_call: TRBD2
v_call: TRBV9
j_call: TRBJ2-7
clone_size: few
cdr3_nt: TGTGCCAGCAGCGCCGGACTAGCGAGCTCCTACGAGCAGTACTTC
cdr3_aa: CASSAGLASSYEQYF

d_call: -
v_call: TRBV6-5
j_call: TRBJ1-3
clone_size: few
cdr3_nt: TGTGCCAGCAGTTCCACCAAACAGGGAACTGGAAACACCATATATTTT
cdr3_aa: CASSSTKQGTGNTIYF

d_call: -
v_call: TRBV5-1
j_call: TRBJ2-5
clone_size: few
cdr3_nt: TGCGCCAGCAGCTATGTAGAGCAAGAGACCCAGTACTTC
cdr3_aa: CASSYVEQETQYF